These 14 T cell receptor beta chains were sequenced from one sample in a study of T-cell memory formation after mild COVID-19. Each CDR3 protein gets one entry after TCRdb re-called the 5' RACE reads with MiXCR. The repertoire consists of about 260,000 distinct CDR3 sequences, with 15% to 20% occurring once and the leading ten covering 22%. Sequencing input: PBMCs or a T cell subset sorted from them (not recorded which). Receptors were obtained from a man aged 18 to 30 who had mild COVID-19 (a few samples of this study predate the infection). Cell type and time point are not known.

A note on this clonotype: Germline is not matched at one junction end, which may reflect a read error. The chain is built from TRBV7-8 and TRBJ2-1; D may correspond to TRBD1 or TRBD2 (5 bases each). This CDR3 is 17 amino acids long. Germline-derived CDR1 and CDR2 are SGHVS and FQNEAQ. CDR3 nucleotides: TGTGCCAGCAGCCACGACGAGGGACCTAGCTCCTACAATGAGCAGTTATTC. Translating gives CASSHDEGPSSYNEQLF.

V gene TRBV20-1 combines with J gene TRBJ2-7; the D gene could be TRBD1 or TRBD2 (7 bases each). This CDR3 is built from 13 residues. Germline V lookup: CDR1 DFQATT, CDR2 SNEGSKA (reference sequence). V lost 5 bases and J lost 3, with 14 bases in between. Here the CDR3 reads CSAGRGGGYEQYV. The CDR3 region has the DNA TGCAGTGCTGGCAGGGGGGGAGGCTACGAGCAGTACGTC.

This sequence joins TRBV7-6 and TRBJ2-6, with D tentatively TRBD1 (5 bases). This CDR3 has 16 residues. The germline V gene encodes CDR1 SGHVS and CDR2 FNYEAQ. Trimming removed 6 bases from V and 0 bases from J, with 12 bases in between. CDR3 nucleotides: TGTGCCAGCAGTAGAGGACAAACCTCTGGGGCCAACGTCCTGACTTTC. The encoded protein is CASSRGQTSGANVLTF.

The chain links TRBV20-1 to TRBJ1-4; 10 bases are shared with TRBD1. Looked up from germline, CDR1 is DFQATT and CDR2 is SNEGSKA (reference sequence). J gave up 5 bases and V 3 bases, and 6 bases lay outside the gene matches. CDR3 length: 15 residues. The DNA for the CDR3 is TGCAGTGCTAGCGAGCCGGGACAGGGGAATGAAAAACTGTTTTTT. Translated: CSASEPGQGNEKLFF.

DNA for the CDR3: TGCGCCAGCAGCATCGCTTACGAGCAGTACTTC. This codes for CASSIAYEQYF. This chain connects TRBV4-1 to TRBJ2-7; D call uncertain. The CDR3 extends over 11 amino acids. CDR1 is MGHRA and CDR2 is YSYEKL in the germline V gene. V was pared by 5 bases and J by 4 bases, with 6 bases between.

The CDR3 DNA reads TGTGCCAGCGCCCACGCAGATACGCAGTATTTT. Translated, it gives CASAHADTQYF. V usage is TRBV6-2 or TRBV6-3 and J usage is TRBJ2-3; no clear D gene. The CDR3 runs 11 residues. Germline CDR1 is MNHEY and CDR2 is SVGEGT. V shed 8 bases and J shed 4 bases, with 7 bases lying between them.

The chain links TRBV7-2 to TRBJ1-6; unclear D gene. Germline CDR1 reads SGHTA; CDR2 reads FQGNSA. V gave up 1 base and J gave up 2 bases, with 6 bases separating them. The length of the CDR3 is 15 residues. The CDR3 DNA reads TGTGCCAGCAGCTTAGTGGGTCCCTATAATTCACCCCTCCACTTT. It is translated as CASSLVGPYNSPLHF.

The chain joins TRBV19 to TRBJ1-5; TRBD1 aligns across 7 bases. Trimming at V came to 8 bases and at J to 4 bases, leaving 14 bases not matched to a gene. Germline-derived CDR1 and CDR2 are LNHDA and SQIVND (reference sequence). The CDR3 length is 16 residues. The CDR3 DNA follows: TGTGCCAGTTATAGTGCCGAGACAGGGAGAAATCAGCCCCAGCATTTT. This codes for CASYSAETGRNQPQHF.

As DNA, the CDR3 is TGTGCCAGCAGCCCGCCTAGCGGGGGGGCCTTCGAGACCCAGTACTTC. This encodes CASSPPSGGAFETQYF. The J gene is TRBJ2-5, the V gene TRBV7-8, with TRBD2 matching 12 bases. The CDR3 is made up of 16 amino acids. Germline V gives CDR1 SGHVS, CDR2 FQNEAQ. V lost 5 bases, J lost 5 bases, and 9 bases stayed unmatched.

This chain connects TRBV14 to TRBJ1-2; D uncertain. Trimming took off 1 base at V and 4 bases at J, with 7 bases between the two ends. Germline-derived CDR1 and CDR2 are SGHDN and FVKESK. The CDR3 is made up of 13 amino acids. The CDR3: CASSQAAVYGYTF. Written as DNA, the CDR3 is TGTGCCAGCAGCCAAGCGGCAGTCTATGGCTACACCTTC.

This CDR3 is CASGAWNQAYEQYF. In DNA form, the CDR3 reads TGTGCCAGCGGAGCTTGGAACCAGGCCTACGAGCAGTACTTC. This sequence joins TRBV7-2 and TRBJ2-7; no definite D call. V was pared by 8 bases and J by 2 bases, with 16 bases between. This CDR3 contains 14 residues. Germline V CDR1 and CDR2: SGHTA, FQGNSA.

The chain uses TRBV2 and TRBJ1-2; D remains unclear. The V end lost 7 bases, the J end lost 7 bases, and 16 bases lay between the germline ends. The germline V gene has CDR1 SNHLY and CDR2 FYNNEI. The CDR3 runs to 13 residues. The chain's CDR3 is CASNRIRASGYTF. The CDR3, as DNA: TGTGCCAGCAACAGAATCCGGGCGTCTGGCTACACCTTC.

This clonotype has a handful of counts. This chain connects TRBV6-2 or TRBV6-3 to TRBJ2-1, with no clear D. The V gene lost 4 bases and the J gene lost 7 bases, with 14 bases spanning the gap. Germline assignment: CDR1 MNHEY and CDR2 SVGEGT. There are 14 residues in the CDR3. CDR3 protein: CASSSQYPLNEQFF. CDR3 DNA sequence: TGTGCCAGCAGTTCCCAATATCCCCTGAATGAGCAGTTCTTC.

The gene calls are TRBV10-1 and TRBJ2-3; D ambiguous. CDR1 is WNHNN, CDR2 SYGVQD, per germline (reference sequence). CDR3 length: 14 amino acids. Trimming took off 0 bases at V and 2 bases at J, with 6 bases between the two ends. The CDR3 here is CASSESRTTDTQYF. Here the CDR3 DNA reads TGCGCCAGCAGTGAGTCGAGGACCACAGATACGCAGTATTTT.